The 29 T cell receptor beta chains in this list originate from one sample, sequenced in a study of CD8+ T cells in alopecia areata. After isolation, RNA underwent reverse transcription to generate cDNA as the sequencing template. This table comes from immunoSEQ multiplex PCR, and its TCRdb copy is limited to in-frame clones, with some not included. The sample includes under 150,000 clones, more than 55% of them seen just once. The sample taken for sequencing was CD8+ T cells sorted from blood. The receptors stem from a human donor in good health.

In its sample, this clone was seen a few times. The chain carries TRBV29-1 and TRBJ2-1; maybe TRBD2 (6 bases). Germline lookup yields CDR1 SQVTM and CDR2 ANQGSEA. Trimming stripped 5 bases from V and 7 bases from J, with 18 bases between. The CDR3 runs to 14 residues. The CDR3 nucleotides read TGCAGCGTTTTCGGCGGGACGACGAGAAATGAGCAGTTCTTC. Translation gives CSVFGGTTRNEQFF.

This clone was observed a handful of times. V usage is TRBV6-5 and J usage is TRBJ2-7; TRBD2 might be the D (6 bases). The CDR3 spans 11 residues. Germline V CDR1 and CDR2: MNHEY, SVGAGI. With 6 bases removed from V and 8 bases from J, the gap between germline ends came to 11 bases. Here the CDR3 DNA reads TGTGCCAGCAGAAAGGGGACTCAGCAGTACTTC. It is translated as CASRKGTQQYF.

J is TRBJ1-2 and V is TRBV9; 9 nucleotides match TRBD1. The ends lost 4 bases at V and 3 bases at J; junction bases unmatched: 7. There are 15 residues in the CDR3. CDR1 is SGDLS and CDR2 is YYNGEE in the germline V gene. The CDR3 DNA sequence: TGTGCCAGCAGCACCTGGACAGGGGAGGACTATGGCTACACCTTC. Encoded protein: CASSTWTGEDYGYTF.

The chain has TRBV11-2 and TRBJ1-1, with 9 nucleotides matching TRBD1. V shed 5 bases, J shed 3 bases, and the junction held 4 bases outside the gene matches. The CDR3 is made up of 14 amino acids. Germline CDR1 is SGHAT and CDR2 is FQNNGV. The CDR3 loop is CASSVWTGDTEAFF. The CDR3 bases are TGTGCCAGCAGCGTATGGACAGGGGACACTGAAGCTTTCTTT.

The CDR3 spells CASSDPVRDRVKGANVLTF. The CDR3 DNA reads as TGTGCCAGCAGCGACCCTGTGAGGGACAGGGTTAAGGGGGCCAACGTCCTGACTTTC. The chain recombines TRBV9 with TRBJ2-6; TRBD1 matches at 9 bases. Germline CDR1 is SGDLS and CDR2 is YYNGEE. J lost 4 bases, V lost 3 bases, and 14 bases had no gene match. The CDR3 sequence is 19 residues long.

V and J are TRBV12-5 and TRBJ2-1; 16 bases fit TRBD2. V shed 6 bases, J shed 8 bases, and the junction held 4 bases outside the gene matches. The CDR3 runs 15 residues. Germline V gene lookup returns CDR1 LGHNT and CDR2 FRNRAP. This CDR3 is CASGPGLAGGDEQFF. The DNA of the CDR3 is TGTGCTAGTGGCCCGGGACTAGCGGGAGGGGATGAGCAGTTCTTC.

The chain links TRBV7-2 to TRBJ2-7; D remains ambiguous. The CDR3 runs 14 residues. V dropped 1 base and J dropped 0 bases, with 7 bases sitting between them. From germline, CDR1 is SGHTA and CDR2 FQGNSA. The CDR3 DNA is TGTGCCAGCAGCTTAGGCCCACTCTCCTACGAGCAGTACTTC. It is translated as CASSLGPLSYEQYF.

The chain links TRBV27 to TRBJ1-5; TRBD1 is a possible D gene (6 bases). V lost 8 bases and J 1 base, leaving 15 bases between the germline ends. The CDR3 is 15 amino acids. The germline CDR1 and CDR2 sequences are MNHEY and SMNVEV (reference sequence). The CDR3 sequence: CASSRGGGSNQPQHF. CDR3 in DNA: TGTGCCAGCTCTCGGGGGGGCGGAAGCAATCAGCCCCAGCATTTT.

The rearrangement uses TRBV29-1 and TRBJ2-1, with D hard to call. The CDR3 spans 10 residues. Trimming took off 5 bases at V and 7 bases at J, with 6 bases between the two ends. Germline values: CDR1 SQVTM, CDR2 ANQGSEA. CDR3 in DNA: TGCAGCGTTAGGACGAATGAGCAGTTCTTC. Protein sequence: CSVRTNEQFF.

This clone was seen a single time. The V call is TRBV5-1, the J call TRBJ2-5, with a tentative D call TRBD2 (5 bases). Trimming pared 2 bases from V and 1 base from J, leaving 9 bases between. This CDR3 is built from 14 residues. Germline CDR1 is SGHRS and CDR2 is YFSETQ. The CDR3 reads CASSLRGFQETQYF. Here the CDR3 DNA reads TGCGCCAGCAGCTTACGGGGTTTCCAAGAGACCCAGTACTTC. Complete variable domain (other parts from reference TRBV5-1 and TRBJ2-5): KAGVTQTPRYLIKTRGQQVTLSCSPISGHRSVSWYQQTPGQGLQFLFEYFSETQRNKGNFPGRFSGRQFSNSRSEMNVSTLELGDSALYLCASSLRGFQETQYFGPGTRLLVL.

CDR3 sequence (DNA): TGTGCCAGCAGCAAGTACAATGAGCAGTTCTTC. Protein sequence: CASSKYNEQFF. The genes are TRBV5-6 and TRBJ2-1; D is ambiguous. The CDR3 extends over 11 amino acids. V was pared by 4 bases and J by 4 bases, with 3 bases between. In germline, CDR1 is SGHDT, CDR2 YYEEEE.

The rearrangement uses TRBV29-1 and TRBJ2-1; the D gene is possibly TRBD2 (7 bases). The CDR3 is 14 residues long. Germline V gene lookup returns CDR1 SQVTM and CDR2 ANQGSEA. Trimming pared 6 bases from V and 4 bases from J, leaving 16 bases between. The DNA of the CDR3 is TGCAGCGTGGAGGGGGGGAGTACGTACAATGAGCAGTTCTTC. Protein sequence: CSVEGGSTYNEQFF.

Regarding this clone: The sample holds other DNA sequences that translate to the same CDR3. The J gene is TRBJ2-7, the V gene TRBV11-2; TRBD2 might be the D (6 bases). This CDR3 has 11 residues. Germline CDR1 is SGHAT and CDR2 is FQNNGV. The V and J ends lost 4 bases and 6 bases respectively, with 7 bases between them. CDR3: CASSSGGEQYF. Here the CDR3 DNA reads TGTGCCAGCAGCTCCGGGGGCGAGCAGTACTTC.

The gene calls are TRBV6-1 and TRBJ1-5, with D possibly TRBD1 on 6 matching bases. The ends were cut back, 1 base at V and 6 bases at J, with 25 bases in the middle. This CDR3 has 19 amino acids. CDR1 MNHNS and CDR2 SASEGT come from the germline V gene. This CDR3 is CASSEGTWTNFKGGQPQHF. The CDR3 DNA reads TGTGCCAGCAGTGAAGGGACATGGACGAATTTCAAGGGGGGTCAGCCCCAGCATTTT.

The chain links TRBV27 to TRBJ2-2; a weak D match, TRBD1 (5 bases). Germline V gene sequence: CDR1 MNHEY, CDR2 SMNVEV (reference sequence). V lost 3 bases, J lost 2 bases, and 19 bases lay in between. The CDR3 is made up of 18 amino acids. CDR3 nucleotide sequence: TGTGCCAGCAGTTTTGGTGCCTGGGGCCGGGTTAACACCGGGGAGCTGTTTTTT. Residues: CASSFGAWGRVNTGELFF.

The V and J genes are TRBV10-3 and TRBJ2-5; D is undetermined. V was clipped by 3 bases and J by 1 base, with 12 bases between them. Germline lookup yields CDR1 ENHRY and CDR2 SYGVKD. CDR3 size: 15 residues. CDR3 protein: CAISESWQIQETQYF. The DNA of the CDR3 is TGTGCCATCAGTGAAAGTTGGCAGATCCAAGAGACCCAGTACTTC.

The V call is TRBV18, the J call TRBJ1-5; D remains ambiguous. V lost 1 base to trimming and J lost 3 bases, with 7 bases between them. In germline, CDR1 is KGHSH, CDR2 LQKENI. There are 14 residues in the CDR3. CDR3 coding DNA: TGTGCCAGCTCACCACGCCGGATCAATCAGCCCCAGCATTTT. Encoded protein: CASSPRRINQPQHF. Full variable domain (missing parts from reference TRBV18 and TRBJ1-5): NAGVMQNPRHLVRRRGQEARLRCSPMKGHSHVYWYRQLPEEGLKFMVYLQKENIIDESGMPKERFSAEFPKEGPSILRIQQVVRGDSAAYFCASSPRRINQPQHFGDGTRLSIL.

CDR3 in amino acids: CASSPRGGYEQYF. The CDR3 bases are TGTGCCAGCAGCCCGCGTGGGGGCTACGAGCAGTACTTC. The chain links TRBV7-9 to TRBJ2-7; D may correspond to TRBD1 or TRBD2 (5 bases each). There are 13 residues in the CDR3. Germline CDR1 SEHNR, CDR2 FQNEAQ (reference sequence). Trimming removed 5 bases at V and 3 bases at J, with 11 bases between. Complete variable domain (other parts from reference TRBV7-9 and TRBJ2-7): DTGVSQNPRHKITKRGQNVTFRCDPISEHNRLYWYRQTLGQGPEFLTYFQNEAQLEKSRLLSDRFSAERPKGSFSTLEIQRTEQGDSAMYLCASSPRGGYEQYFGPGTRLTVT.

The rearrangement links TRBV7-9 to TRBJ1-1, with D hard to call. Germline CDR1 and CDR2: SEHNR and FQNEAQ (reference sequence). V was pared by 5 bases and J by 7 bases, with 11 bases between. This CDR3 has 12 residues. In DNA form, the CDR3 reads TGTGCCAGCAGCCAAGGAGAGGTTGAAGCTTTCTTT. This codes for CASSQGEVEAFF.

In DNA, the CDR3 is TGTGCCAGCAGCCCCAGTGAGCTGTACCAAGAGACCCAGTACTTC. Its protein product is CASSPSELYQETQYF. The chain uses TRBV14 and TRBJ2-5; D not certain. Germline V gives CDR1 SGHDN, CDR2 FVKESK. The ends were cut back, 4 bases at V and 0 bases at J, with 12 bases in the middle. The CDR3 is made up of 15 amino acids.

The gene calls are TRBV11-2 and TRBJ2-2; 9 bases are a match to TRBD1. CDR1 SGHAT and CDR2 FQNNGV come from the germline V gene. This CDR3 contains 16 residues. V gave up 6 bases and J gave up 3 bases; unmatched junction bases: 8. DNA for the CDR3: TGTGCCAGCAGTAGGACAGGGGAGTTGGACACCGGGGAGCTGTTTTTT. Translation gives CASSRTGELDTGELFF.

V usage is TRBV27 and J usage is TRBJ2-5; D might be TRBD1 or TRBD2, each matching 5 bases. The CDR3 extends over 14 amino acids. V shed 5 bases and J shed 3 bases, with 13 bases lying between them. Germline CDR1 is MNHEY and CDR2 is SMNVEV (reference sequence). The CDR3 nucleotides are TGTGCCAGCAGTCCCCGGGGCCTGGAAGAGACCCAGTACTTC. Translated: CASSPRGLEETQYF.

V gene TRBV5-1 combines with J gene TRBJ2-3, with D unresolved. This CDR3 has 12 residues. The V end lost 1 base, the J end lost 4 bases, and 4 bases lay between the germline ends. CDR1 is SGHRS, CDR2 YFSETQ, per germline. CDR3 bases: TGCGCCAGCAGCTTGAAACCAGATACGCAGTATTTT. It codes for CASSLKPDTQYF.

The chain has TRBV9 and TRBJ2-2, with D uncertain. CDR3 size: 13 residues. Trimming shortened V by 1 base and J by 3 bases, and 4 bases separated the two germline ends. Germline assignment: CDR1 SGDLS and CDR2 YYNGEE. This CDR3 is CASSVMDTGELFF. CDR3 in DNA: TGTGCCAGCAGCGTAATGGACACCGGGGAGCTGTTTTTT.

The chain couples TRBV6-6 to TRBJ2-7; D ambiguous. Trimming shortened V by 6 bases and J by 4 bases, and 7 bases separated the two germline ends. Per germline, CDR1 MNHNY and CDR2 SVGAGI (reference sequence). The CDR3 has 11 amino acids. CDR3 nucleotides: TGTGCCAGCAGGACTGGGTACGAGCAGTACTTC. Residues: CASRTGYEQYF.

This chain joins TRBV29-1 and TRBJ2-7, with TRBD2 as a possible D gene (6 bases). The germline V gene has CDR1 SQVTM and CDR2 ANQGSEA. This CDR3 is 11 amino acids long. V was pared by 4 bases and J by 6 bases, with 10 bases between. This chain's CDR3 is CSVGDGSEQYF. DNA of the CDR3: TGCAGCGTTGGGGACGGGAGCGAGCAGTACTTC.

In this sample, this clone turned up once. This rearrangement joins TRBV6-5 to TRBJ1-1; D might be TRBD1 (5 bases). The V gene lost 2 bases and the J gene lost 3 bases, with 7 bases spanning the gap. The CDR3 contains 13 residues. Germline V gene lookup returns CDR1 MNHEY and CDR2 SVGAGI. As DNA, the CDR3 is TGTGCCAGCAGTTACGACAGTTACACTGAAGCTTTCTTT. This translates into CASSYDSYTEAFF.

With respect to this clone: A much larger clone sits a single nucleotide away, making a read error possible. Other DNA sequences in the sample encode the same CDR3. The V gene is TRBV4-1, the J gene TRBJ2-1, with 8 bases aligning to TRBD2. From germline, CDR1 is MGHRA and CDR2 YSYEKL. This CDR3 spans 15 amino acids. This chain's CDR3 is CASSLGGRPHNEQFF. The CDR3 coding sequence is TGTGCCAGCAGCTTGGGCGGGAGGCCTCACAATGAGCAGTTCTTC.

V and J are TRBV29-1 and TRBJ2-7; weak D call: TRBD1 (6 bases). V lost 3 bases to trimming and J lost 3 bases, with 12 bases between them. CDR3 size: 13 residues. CDR1 SQVTM and CDR2 ANQGSEA come from the germline V gene. CDR3 bases: TGCAGCGTTGAGGACAGCGAGAGCTACGAGCAGTACTTC. Protein sequence: CSVEDSESYEQYF.